A selection of T cell receptor beta chains follows, all from one sample in a study of response to subunit inactivated influenza vaccine. One entry per CDR3 protein, called by TCRdb with MiXCR from the RT-PCR reads. Of 700,000 to 900,000 distinct CDR3 sequences in the sample, about 20% are singletons; the top ten hold 10% to 13%. The sample consisted of PBMCs from blood, taken about 5 days after vaccination. The receptors originated from a man aged 45-65 years who received an inactivated influenza vaccine. The CDR3 runs from the conserved cysteine through the conserved F or W. The D gene is left open where the match is weak. Not every row has a clone size; where given, it reads once, few, many or a size class.

14 TRBJ2-1 . TRBV6-5 . TGTGCCAGCAGTTACGGAATCGGGACTTTTGAGCAGTTCTTC CASSYGIGTFEQFF
14 TRBJ2-3 few TRBV27 TRBD1 TGTGCCAGCATCCGGGACAGGGTATCCGATACGCAGTATTTT CASIRDRVSDTQYF
13 TRBJ2-7 . TRBV20-1 . TGCAGTGCTAAGCGCCCGGATGGGTACGAGCAGTACTTC CSAKRPDGYEQYF
14 TRBJ2-3 . TRBV12-3/TRBV12-4 . TGTGCCAGCATAGTCGGGGCTGGGGGAGATACGCAGTATTTT CASIVGAGGDTQYF
16 TRBJ2-3 . TRBV9 TRBD2 TGTGCCAGCAGCCCCCCTAGCGGGGCGAGCACAGATACGCAGTATTTT CASSPPSGASTDTQYF
15 TRBJ2-7 few TRBV20-1 . TGCAGTGCTACCCGAGCGGGCGCTGATGCCTACGAGCAGTACTTC CSATRAGADAYEQYF
15 TRBJ2-5 . TRBV5-6 TRBD2 TGTGCCAGCGAACTAGCGGGGGGATACCAAGAGACCCAGTACTTC CASELAGGYQETQYF
16 TRBJ1-6 . TRBV20-1 TRBD1 TGCAGTGCTAGAGATCACCGACAGGGAAATTATTCACCCCTCCACTTT CSARDHRQGNYSPLHF
13 TRBJ2-7 few TRBV15 . TGTGCCACCAGCAGAGCTGGAAGGGAAGAGCAGTACTTC CATSRAGREEQYF
15 TRBJ1-1 . TRBV10-3 TRBD1 TGTGCCATCAGTGATACGACAGGGGGGAACACTGAAGCTTTCTTT CAISDTTGGNTEAFF
15 TRBJ1-5 . TRBV7-2 TRBD1 TGTGCCAGCAGCCAACAGGGGGGTGCCAATCAGCCCCAGCATTTT CASSQQGGANQPQHF
14 TRBJ2-1 . TRBV7-2 . TGTGCCAGCAGCTTCAGGAGGAACGACAATGAGCAGTTCTTC CASSFRRNDNEQFF
13 TRBJ1-1 few TRBV4-3 . TGCGCCAGCAGCCAAGAAATGAGGACTGAAGCTTTCTTT CASSQEMRTEAFF
15 TRBJ2-5 . TRBV12-3/TRBV12-4 TRBD2 TGTGCCAGCAGTGCGACGGCGGGGGGGCAAGAGACCCAGTACTTC CASSATAGGQETQYF
15 TRBJ2-7 many TRBV7-6 . TGTGCCAGCAGCTTAGGGCGGGGATACTCCTACGAGCAGTACTTC CASSLGRGYSYEQYF
13 TRBJ2-1 few TRBV29-1 TRBD2 TGCAGCGTTGAAGGACTAGCGGCCAATGAGCAGTTCTTC CSVEGLAANEQFF
18 TRBJ2-1 . TRBV29-1 . TGCAGCGTGAGCGGACGGCCTTTTGGGAGAGGTTGGGGCAATGAGCAGTTCTTC CSVSGRPFGRGWGNEQFF
15 TRBJ2-7 few TRBV4-3 . TGCGCCAGCAGCCAGGATATCCTACAGGGAGGCGAGCAGTACTTC CASSQDILQGGEQYF
14 TRBJ2-5 few TRBV5-1 . TGCGCCAGCAGCTTGATGGGGGGCCAGGAGACCCAGTACTTC CASSLMGGQETQYF
13 TRBJ1-1 few TRBV7-9 TRBD1 TGTGCCAGCAGGACAGGGATGAGCACTGAAGCTTTCTTT CASRTGMSTEAFF
14 TRBJ1-4 . TRBV28 . TGTGCCAGCATGGGAGGGGCCGCGCGGGAAAAACTGTTTTTT CASMGGAAREKLFF
14 TRBJ2-1 few TRBV24-1 . TGTGCCACCAGTGAAGTAAGCAGGGTAAATGAGCAGTTCTTC CATSEVSRVNEQFF
15 TRBJ2-1 few TRBV7-2 TRBD2 TGTGCCAGCAGCTTAGGACGGGGGGGCCAGGGTGAGCAGTTCTTC CASSLGRGGQGEQFF
14 TRBJ1-1 . TRBV4-3 . TGCGCCAGCAGCCAAGTAGGTAGGGTCACTGAAGCTTTCTTT CASSQVGRVTEAFF
15 TRBJ2-3 few TRBV11-2 . TGTGCCAGCAGTATCCGGGGCCTCCGCACAGATACGCAGTATTTT CASSIRGLRTDTQYF
14 TRBJ2-7 . TRBV2 . TGTGCCAGCAGAGAGACCAGACTCTCCTACGAGCAGTACTTC CASRETRLSYEQYF
15 TRBJ2-3 few TRBV12-3/TRBV12-4 TRBD1 TGTGCCAGCAGTTTCCGGACAGGGGTTAAAGATACGCAGTATTTT CASSFRTGVKDTQYF
13 TRBJ2-7 few TRBV29-1 TRBD1 TGCAGCGTTGTCGACAGGGACGCCTACGAGCAGTACTTC CSVVDRDAYEQYF
16 TRBJ2-7 few TRBV4-1 TRBD1 TGCGCCAGCAGCCAAGTCCGGACAGGGGACTCCTACGAGCAGTACTTC CASSQVRTGDSYEQYF
17 TRBJ2-4 . TRBV7-6 . TGTGCCAGCAGCTCGGACAGGGAGGGGAGCTTGCCGAACATTCAGTACTTC CASSSDREGSLPNIQYF
13 TRBJ2-7 many TRBV7-9 . TGTGCCAGCAGCCTCGCGGGCGTCTACGAGCAGTACTTC CASSLAGVYEQYF
16 TRBJ2-1 once TRBV5-6 TRBD2 TGTGCCAGCAGCGGAATCGGACTAGCGGGAGTGAATGAGCAGTTCTTC CASSGIGLAGVNEQFF
16 TRBJ2-2 . TRBV5-4 . TGTGCCAGCTCAAACCCAGGGTACGCGAACACCGGGGAGCTGTTTTTT CASSNPGYANTGELFF
17 TRBJ2-7 many TRBV5-1 TRBD2 TGCGCCAGCAGCTTGGGAGGTAGCGGGAGGGCCGTTGACGAGCAGTACTTC CASSLGGSGRAVDEQYF
13 TRBJ2-7 many TRBV24-1 TRBD1 TGTGCCACCGCCCGGACAGGTTCGTACGAGCAGTACTTC CATARTGSYEQYF
14 TRBJ2-4 few TRBV6-2/TRBV6-3 TRBD1 TGTGCCAGCAGGCCGCTACAGGGGAAAAACATTCAGTACTTC CASRPLQGKNIQYF
13 TRBJ2-7 . TRBV20-1 . TGCAGTGCTAGGGGGACACTTTCCTACGAGCAGTACTTC CSARGTLSYEQYF
16 TRBJ2-1 few TRBV20-1 TRBD2 TGCAGTGCTAGAGCAACTAGCGGGCTCACCTACAATGAGCAGTTCTTC CSARATSGLTYNEQFF
15 TRBJ2-3 . TRBV24-1 . TGTGCCACCAGTCGTACGGGGAGCTTCACAGATACGCAGTATTTT CATSRTGSFTDTQYF
16 TRBJ1-1 few TRBV21-1 . TGTGCCAGCAGCAACGGACAGGGAGGAGTGAACACTGAAGCTTTCTTT CASSNGQGGVNTEAFF
20 TRBJ2-1 few TRBV6-2/TRBV6-3 TRBD2 TGTGCCAGCAGTTACTCGACGAGGGGCTTAGCGGGACGAGCCTACAATGAGCAGTTCTTC CASSYSTRGLAGRAYNEQFF
16 TRBJ2-3 . TRBV10-2 TRBD1 TGCGCCAGCAGTGAGGGACAGGGCAGAAGCACAGATACGCAGTATTTT CASSEGQGRSTDTQYF
13 TRBJ1-2 few TRBV29-1 TRBD1 TGCAGCGTTGGGACAGGGGGGGGCTATGGCTACACCTTC CSVGTGGGYGYTF
15 TRBJ2-1 few TRBV6-2/TRBV6-3 TRBD2 TGTGCCAGCAGTTACGGACTAGCGGCTACAAATGAGCAGTTCTTC CASSYGLAATNEQFF
12 TRBJ2-5 . TRBV7-2 . TGTGCCAGCAGCTACGGCTTTAAAACCCAGTACTTC CASSYGFKTQYF
16 TRBJ2-2 . TRBV18 . TGTGCCAGCTCACCAACCCAGGGGTCGAACACCGGGGAGCTGTTTTTT CASSPTQGSNTGELFF
17 TRBJ1-1 many TRBV7-9 TRBD1 TGTGCCAGCAGCTTAGCTTGGGGACAGGGCACGAACACTGAAGCTTTCTTT CASSLAWGQGTNTEAFF
12 TRBJ2-1 few TRBV6-6 . TGTGCCAGCAAGAGCCTAGCGTACGAGCAGTTCTTC CASKSLAYEQFF
15 TRBJ2-7 few TRBV20-1 TRBD2 TGCAGTGCTGATAGAGACGGACTAGCGGGGGGCGAGCAGTACTTC CSADRDGLAGGEQYF
13 TRBJ1-1 many TRBV20-1 TRBD1 TGCAGTGCTAATGACAGGGGGGGGACTGAAGCTTTCTTT CSANDRGGTEAFF
14 TRBJ1-1 few TRBV12-3/TRBV12-4 . TGTGCCAGCAGTTTAAGAGGGAGGTACACTGAAGCTTTCTTT CASSLRGRYTEAFF